The 26 T cell receptor delta chains below were found in one sample sequenced in a study of delta chains in infants with herpesvirus infections. Gamma-chain- and delta-chain-specific primers converted PBMC RNA into TCR cDNA. TCRdb reprocessed the RT-PCR reads through CATT. The sample has 3,400 or so delta-chain clones, around a third seen once. The sequencing used peripheral blood, collected at time point 3 of longitudinal follow-up. The receptors stem from a human donor who was a Ugandan infant, either HIV-exposed or HIV-unexposed (not recorded which).

The chain combines TRAV38-2/DV8 with TRDJ1; 9 bases match TRDD3. Germline CDR1 reads TSESDYY; CDR2 reads QEAYKQQN. V trimming: 7 bases; J trimming: 0 bases; junction bases outside the gene matches: 7. This CDR3 spans 15 amino acids. CDR3 bases: TGTGCTTATTCGGGGGATACACCGTACACCGATAAACTCATCTTT. Amino acid sequence: CAYSGDTPYTDKLIF.

This clone was picked up a small number of times. The V and J genes are TRDV2 and TRDJ1; D perhaps matches TRDD3 (6 bases). V gave up 3 bases and J gave up 0 bases, with 13 bases separating them. The CDR3 contains 15 residues. Looked up from germline, CDR1 is GEAIGNYY and CDR2 is EKD. The CDR3 region has the DNA TGTGCCTGTGACGTACTGGGATCGTACACCGATAAACTCATCTTT. Translated: CACDVLGSYTDKLIF.

The chain couples TRDV1 to TRDJ1; TRDD3 matches 11 bases. With 2 bases clipped from V and 8 bases from J, the junction kept 37 bases outside the gene matches. This CDR3 is 25 amino acids long. CDR1 and CDR2 from the germline V gene are TSWWSYY and QGS. The CDR3, as DNA: TGTGCTCTTGGGGAAGCCAGCACATTCTTCTTCCTTCCCCGCATGCTGGGGGATACAAAACCAAAACTCATCTTT. Amino acid sequence: CALGEASTFFFLPRMLGDTKPKLIF.

The chain joins TRDV1 to TRDJ1, with D possibly TRDD3 on 6 matching bases. This CDR3 comprises 19 residues. The ends were cut back, 5 bases at V and 0 bases at J, with 25 bases in the middle. Germline CDR1 reads TSWWSYY; CDR2 reads QGS. The CDR3 coding sequence is TGTGCTCTTGGGAGGGGCTCTAGCCCGGGGGACCTGTACACCGATAAACTCATCTTT. Amino acid sequence: CALGRGSSPGDLYTDKLIF.

J is TRDJ1 and V is TRDV1; 12 bases map to TRDD3. Looked up from germline, CDR1 is TSWWSYY and CDR2 is QGS. After removal of 3 bases from V and 3 bases from J, the junction contained 17 bases not matched to a gene. CDR3 length: 20 residues. The CDR3 DNA follows: TGTGCTCTTGGGGAGACGGTAGGGAAAGAACTGGGGGATACCCCCGATAAACTCATCTTT. Its translation is CALGETVGKELGDTPDKLIF.

The V call is TRAV29/DV5, the J call TRDJ1; 9 bases are a match to TRDD3. The ends lost 1 base at V and 0 bases at J; junction bases unmatched: 16. The CDR3 consists of 19 residues. The germline V gene has CDR1 NSMFDY and CDR2 ISSIKDK. CDR3 nucleotides: TGTGCAGCAAGCCACCACCTAGCGCCTGGGGGATCCAACACCGATAAACTCATCTTT. Its translation: CAASHHLAPGGSNTDKLIF.

By its share, this clone is medium-sized. J is TRDJ1 and V is TRDV2; 10 bases match TRDD3. V lost 3 bases to trimming and J lost 0 bases; unmatched junction nucleotides: 6. Germline V gene lookup returns CDR1 GEAIGNYY and CDR2 EKD. The CDR3 has 16 residues. DNA of the CDR3: TGTGCCTGTGACGCGCTGACTGGGGGATACACCGATAAACTCATCTTT. Residues: CACDALTGGYTDKLIF.

This clone is termed medium-sized. The CDR3: CALGVGTGYTDKLIF. The CDR3 nucleotides are TGTGCTCTTGGGGTTGGCACGGGTTACACCGATAAACTCATCTTT. This chain links TRDV1 with TRDJ1; no clear D. The CDR3 has 15 residues. The germline V gene encodes CDR1 TSWWSYY and CDR2 QGS. Trimming left V 4 bases short and J 0 bases short, with 12 bases between.

By sample fraction, this clone is medium-sized. The rearrangement links TRAV38-2/DV8 to TRDJ1; tentative D call: TRDD3 (8 bases). The germline V gene encodes CDR1 TSESDYY and CDR2 QEAYKQQN. The CDR3 runs to 20 residues. V dropped 3 bases and J dropped 0 bases, with 27 bases sitting between them. The CDR3 protein is CAYRTFPTGRTGGNTDKLIF. In nucleotides, the CDR3 is TGTGCTTATAGGACTTTTCCTACGGGTCGTACTGGGGGGAACACCGATAAACTCATCTTT.

This clone rates as medium-sized. The chain joins TRDV1 to TRDJ1; D may be TRDD2 or TRDD3 (5 bases each). The germline V gene has CDR1 TSWWSYY and CDR2 QGS. The CDR3 length is 18 residues. Trimming removed 3 bases at V and 10 bases at J, with 30 bases between. The CDR3 DNA reads TGTGCTCTTGGGGAGCTTACCAGCCCCCTACCTCGCTGGGAGTCACTCATCTTT. This sequence encodes CALGELTSPLPRWESLIF.

The table lists this clone with a few counts. The rearrangement uses TRDV1 and TRDJ1; 13 bases are a match to TRDD3. Trimming removed 0 bases from V and 10 bases from J; junction bases left unmatched: 20. The germline gives CDR1 TSWWSYY, CDR2 QGS. The CDR3 runs 20 residues. The CDR3 here is CALGELPYVLGDTRTLRLIF. The CDR3 DNA follows: TGTGCTCTTGGGGAACTCCCCTATGTACTGGGGGATACGCGTACGCTCAGACTCATCTTT.

The gene calls are TRDV3 and TRDJ1; D possibly corresponds to TRDD2 (7 bases). V was pared by 3 bases and J by 10 bases, with 39 bases between. CDR1 and CDR2 (germline): TVYSNPD, GDNSRS (reference sequence). The CDR3 loop spans 19 amino acids. The CDR3 sequence: CAFERISYGTAGESLGLIF. The CDR3 DNA reads TGTGCCTTCGAAAGGATTTCCTACGGTACGGCGGGGGAATCTTTAGGACTCATCTTT.

This clone was seen a handful of times. The V gene is TRDV2, the J gene TRDJ2, with 9 nucleotides matching TRDD3. The germline V gene has CDR1 GEAIGNYY and CDR2 EKD. The CDR3 is 18 residues long. V trimming: 3 bases; J trimming: 1 base; junction bases outside the gene matches: 11. As DNA, the CDR3 is TGTGCCTGTGACCCTATGACTGGGGGACCCGGTTTGACAGCACAACTCTTCTTT. Residues: CACDPMTGGPGLTAQLFF.

This clone rates as medium-sized (0.01 to 0.1%). The J gene is TRDJ1, the V gene TRDV1, with 9 bases lining up with TRDD3. The length of the CDR3 is 21 residues. In germline, CDR1 is TSWWSYY, CDR2 QGS. V shed 0 bases, J shed 3 bases, and the junction held 20 bases outside the gene matches. As DNA, the CDR3 is TGTGCTCTTGGGGAACTCCAGGGGGCTAAACGTCGTACTGGGGGAGCCGATAAACTCATCTTT. Its protein is CALGELQGAKRRTGGADKLIF.

This clone was detected only a few times. In the same sample, other DNA sequences code for this CDR3. This sequence joins TRDV2 and TRDJ3, with D perhaps matching TRDD3 (5 bases). The CDR3 length is 18 residues. V shed 0 bases and J shed 0 bases, with 11 bases lying between them. The germline CDR1 and CDR2 sequences are GEAIGNYY and EKD. DNA of the CDR3: TGTGCCTGTGACACCTGGGGTTCGAGCTCCTGGGACACCCGACAGATGTTTTTC. Translated, it gives CACDTWGSSSWDTRQMFF.

By proportion, this clone is medium-sized (0.01 to 0.1%). The chain uses TRDV1 and TRDJ1, with TRDD3 matching 12 bases. CDR1 and CDR2 (germline): TSWWSYY, QGS. Trimming at V came to 5 bases and at J to 0 bases, leaving 22 bases not matched to a gene. The length of the CDR3 is 22 residues. The CDR3 region has the DNA TGTGCTCTTGGGCAAGGGCCTTCCGGCTGGGGGATACGGGTTGCGTACACCGATAAACTCATCTTT. It yields the protein CALGQGPSGWGIRVAYTDKLIF.

This clone was picked up a small number of times. This chain links TRDV1 with TRDJ1; D is unclear. The CDR3 runs to 17 residues. Germline V gene data show CDR1 as TSWWSYY and CDR2 as QGS. V gave up 1 base and J gave up 0 bases, with 15 bases separating them. For the CDR3, the DNA is TGTGCTCTTGGGGAACCACTCCCTGGACCCTACACCGATAAACTCATCTTT. Its translation is CALGEPLPGPYTDKLIF.

On this clone itself: Given a much more abundant clone one base away, this may be a read error. This CDR3 is also generated by other DNA sequences in the sample. The V gene is TRDV2, the J gene TRDJ3; TRDD3 agrees at 8 bases. Germline V gene sequence: CDR1 GEAIGNYY, CDR2 EKD. The CDR3 is 18 amino acids. As DNA, the CDR3 is TGTGCCTGCGACACCGCTGGGGGAAGCTCCTGGGACACCCGACAGATGTTTTTC. This encodes CACDTAGGSSWDTRQMFF.

On this clone: Since a far larger clone is one base different, this is likely a read error. Different DNA sequences within this sample yield the same CDR3. This chain joins TRDV2 and TRDJ2; 13 bases map to TRDD3. This CDR3 has 15 amino acids. CDR1 and CDR2 (germline): GEAIGNYY, EKD. The V gene end was trimmed by 3 bases and the J gene end by 8 bases; junction bases not matched to a gene: 5. The CDR3: CACDVLGDTTAQLFF. The CDR3 DNA reads as TGTGCCTGTGACGTACTGGGGGATACGACCGCACAACTCTTCTTT.

V usage is TRDV1 and J usage is TRDJ1, with a tentative D call TRDD3 (6 bases). Germline CDR1 TSWWSYY, CDR2 QGS. Trimming removed 2 bases at V and 0 bases at J, with 28 bases between. CDR3 length equals 21 residues. Here the CDR3 reads CALGEKGVGVFLDLYTDKLIF. The CDR3 DNA reads TGTGCTCTTGGGGAAAAGGGGGTGGGGGTTTTCCTCGACTTGTACACCGATAAACTCATCTTT.

The rearrangement links TRAV36/DV7 to TRDJ1, with TRDD3 matching 13 bases. Germline V gene lookup returns CDR1 VTNFRS and CDR2 LTSSGIE (reference sequence). The CDR3 has 19 residues. V shed 6 bases, J shed 2 bases, and the junction held 19 bases outside the gene matches. The CDR3 protein is CAGSSPSYWGIRKTDKLIF. In DNA, the CDR3 is TGTGCTGGTTCCTCCCCATCGTACTGGGGGATACGTAAAACCGATAAACTCATCTTT.

This clone turned up a few times. The chain joins TRDV2 to TRDJ3, with TRDD3 matching over 10 bases. Germline V gene lookup returns CDR1 GEAIGNYY and CDR2 EKD. The CDR3 contains 18 residues. Unmatched junction bases numbered 6, after V lost 3 bases and J lost 2 bases. CDR3: CACDGLGDTTWDTRQMFF. CDR3 DNA sequence: TGTGCCTGTGACGGGTTGGGGGATACAACCTGGGACACCCGACAGATGTTTTTC.

This clone ranks as medium-sized. The J gene is TRDJ1, the V gene TRDV1, with 11 nucleotides matching TRDD3. V was pared by 5 bases and J by 0 bases, with 26 bases of the junction left unmatched. This CDR3 has 23 residues. The germline V gene encodes CDR1 TSWWSYY and CDR2 QGS. The CDR3 bases are TGTGCTCTTGGGAAGCCCCTCCTACTGGGGGATAGTTTGGCTTACCTATACACCGATAAACTCATCTTT. Protein: CALGKPLLLGDSLAYLYTDKLIF.

The rearrangement joins TRDV1 to TRDJ1; 12 bases are a match to TRDD3. The CDR3 runs 17 residues. V lost 1 base, J lost 6 bases, and 9 bases stayed unmatched. Looked up from germline, CDR1 is TSWWSYY and CDR2 is QGS. CDR3 DNA: TGTGCTCTTGGGGAACACTTCCTCTGGGGGATACGCCATAAACTCATCTTT. Its protein product is CALGEHFLWGIRHKLIF.

This clone was observed a few times. The chain joins TRDV1 to TRDJ1; 12 nucleotides agree with TRDD3. Looked up from germline, CDR1 is TSWWSYY and CDR2 is QGS. Unmatched junction bases numbered 23, after V lost 0 bases and J lost 6 bases. The CDR3 covers 22 residues. For the CDR3, the DNA is TGTGCTCTTGGGGAACTATACCTAGGATACGGTACTGGGGGATACTTAGGACATAAACTCATCTTT. As protein: CALGELYLGYGTGGYLGHKLIF.

The chain carries TRDV1 and TRDJ1; D is possibly TRDD3 (5 bases). V shed 0 bases and J shed 1 base, with 24 bases lying between them. In germline, CDR1 is TSWWSYY, CDR2 QGS. The CDR3 has 20 residues. CDR3 sequence (DNA): TGTGCTCTTGGGGAACTAAGGGCCTGGTACTGGTTAGGGATCACCGATAAACTCATCTTT. As protein: CALGELRAWYWLGITDKLIF.